These 19 T cell receptor beta chains were sequenced from one sample in a study of shared clonotypes between healthy human individuals. The data were produced by immunoSEQ multiplex PCR, yet TCRdb's version contains in-frame clones alone and is incomplete. The sample consists of about 2.4 million clones, approximately 94% of them appearing once. The sample taken for sequencing was naive CD4+ T cells from PBMCs. Subset noted: CD45RA+ positively selected. The source of these receptors is a man between 18 and 29 years old in good health. Some clones in this sample may be carry-over from other donors' samples.

This chain joins TRBV4-1 and TRBJ1-3; perhaps TRBD1 as D (6 bases). The CDR3 covers 17 residues. The V and J ends lost 0 bases and 6 bases respectively, with 18 bases between them. CDR1 is MGHRA, CDR2 YSYEKL, per germline. CDR3 sequence (DNA): TGCGCCAGCAGCCAAGATTCGAGGGGGTTTCTGCCAAACACCATATATTTT. Amino acids: CASSQDSRGFLPNTIYF.

This chain uses TRBV5-5 with TRBJ2-7, with TRBD2 identical over 10 bases. Trimming cost V 4 bases and J 2 bases; bases outside gene matches: 9. Germline CDR1 is SGHKS and CDR2 is YYEKEE (reference sequence). CDR3 size: 16 residues. CDR3 in amino acids: CASSHQLAGGPYEQYF. CDR3 DNA sequence: TGTGCCAGCAGCCACCAGTTAGCGGGAGGACCCTACGAGCAGTACTTC.

This clone has just a few counts. This chain links TRBV5-1 with TRBJ1-5, with TRBD1 matching over 9 bases. This CDR3 comprises 17 residues. The V gene's germline CDR1 is SGHRS and CDR2 YFSETQ. V was clipped by 2 bases and J by 7 bases; unmatched bases: 13. The CDR3 sequence: CASSLQPGQGEGQPQHF. The CDR3 DNA is TGCGCCAGCAGCTTACAACCGGGACAGGGCGAGGGGCAGCCCCAGCATTTT.

The genes are TRBV5-1 and TRBJ1-2; D is unclear. The CDR3 spans 14 residues. Germline V gives CDR1 SGHRS, CDR2 YFSETQ. V lost 2 bases to trimming and J lost 4 bases, with 12 bases between them. The chain's CDR3 is CASSLEFPAYGYTF. The CDR3 nucleotides read TGCGCCAGCAGCTTAGAGTTTCCCGCCTATGGCTACACCTTC.

The rearrangement joins TRBV9 to TRBJ2-7, with a possible D match to TRBD1 (6 bases). The V end was cut by 3 bases, the J end by 6 bases, with 22 bases between. Germline V lookup: CDR1 SGDLS, CDR2 YYNGEE. This CDR3 contains 16 residues. The CDR3 region is CASSAPVGGRVSEQYF. The DNA of the CDR3 is TGTGCCAGCAGCGCCCCGGTAGGGGGTCGGGTCTCCGAGCAGTACTTC.

J is TRBJ1-1 and V is TRBV28, with a tentative D call TRBD1 (5 bases). V shed 9 bases and J shed 0 bases, with 20 bases lying between them. This CDR3 contains 16 residues. Per the germline V gene, CDR1 is MDHEN and CDR2 is SYDVKM. The CDR3 spells CASTPRFGTLNTEAFF. The CDR3 DNA reads TGTGCCAGTACTCCAAGGTTTGGGACCCTGAACACTGAAGCTTTCTTT.

The genes are TRBV5-8 and TRBJ1-5; D uncertain. CDR3 size: 16 residues. The V end lost 0 bases, the J end lost 3 bases, and 13 bases lay between the germline ends. In germline, CDR1 is SGHTS, CDR2 YDEGEE. CDR3 DNA sequence: TGTGCCAGCAGCTTGGTTAGTTGGCCCTACAATCAGCCCCAGCATTTT. Encoded protein: CASSLVSWPYNQPQHF. Full variable domain (outside the CDR3, taken from reference TRBV5-8 and TRBJ1-5): EAGVTQSPTHLIKTRGQQATLRCSPISGHTSVYWYQQALGLGLQFLLWYDEGEERNRGNFPPRFSGRQFPNYSSELNVNALELEDSALYLCASSLVSWPYNQPQHFGDGTRLSIL.

This clone has more than one count but fewer than ten. Other DNA sequences in the same sample also yield this CDR3. This chain joins TRBV7-9 and TRBJ1-3, with 7 bases that match TRBD1. The CDR3 totals 14 residues. Germline V gives CDR1 SEHNR, CDR2 FQNEAQ (reference sequence). The V segment lost 5 bases and the J segment 2 bases; nucleotides outside the gene matches: 3. The CDR3: CASSPGTAGNTIYF. DNA of the CDR3: TGTGCCAGCAGCCCAGGGACAGCTGGAAACACCATATATTTT.

The chain links TRBV28 to TRBJ2-7; perhaps TRBD2 as D (6 bases). Trimming pared 6 bases from V and 5 bases from J, leaving 17 bases between. CDR3 size: 14 residues. Germline-derived CDR1 and CDR2 are MDHEN and SYDVKM. The CDR3 nucleotides are TGTGCCAGCAGCCTCCCTCTCCCGGGGGACGAGCAGTACTTC. Protein sequence: CASSLPLPGDEQYF.

This clone occurred once. The chain employs TRBV5-1 and TRBJ1-2; the match to TRBD1 covers 11 bases. CDR1 is SGHRS, CDR2 YFSETQ, per germline. V trimming: 3 bases; J trimming: 8 bases; junction bases outside the gene matches: 6. The CDR3 sequence is 14 residues long. For the CDR3, the DNA is TGCGCCAGCAGCTACGGGACAGGGGGTATGGGCTACACCTTC. Encoded protein: CASSYGTGGMGYTF.

The chain uses TRBV27 and TRBJ2-1, with 10 bases fitting TRBD1. Germline lookup yields CDR1 MNHEY and CDR2 SMNVEV (reference sequence). V was pared by 5 bases and J by 7 bases, with 8 bases of the junction left unmatched. The CDR3 loop spans 15 amino acids. CDR3 sequence reads: CASSVDRGPGNEQFF. In DNA form, the CDR3 reads TGTGCCAGCAGTGTCGACAGGGGGCCGGGGAATGAGCAGTTCTTC.

A few counts support this clone. The V gene is TRBV19, the J gene TRBJ1-4; no firm D call. The V end lost 6 bases, the J end lost 0 bases, and 8 bases lay between the germline ends. The CDR3 has 14 amino acids. The germline V gene has CDR1 LNHDA and CDR2 SQIVND (reference sequence). CDR3 sequence: CASRPGTTNEKLFF. CDR3 DNA sequence: TGTGCCAGTAGACCGGGAACAACTAATGAAAAACTGTTTTTT.

V usage is TRBV5-6 and J usage is TRBJ1-1; no reliable D call. Trimming took 0 bases from V and 1 from J, leaving 7 bases between them. The CDR3 contains 14 residues. Germline CDR1 SGHDT, CDR2 YYEEEE. The CDR3 DNA sequence: TGTGCCAGCAGCTTGGGCAGCCCGAACACTGAAGCTTTCTTT. Translation: CASSLGSPNTEAFF.

This clone was observed a handful of times. The V and J genes are TRBV29-1 and TRBJ1-1, with TRBD1 matching over 10 bases. The CDR3 extends over 13 amino acids. Trimming cost V 4 bases and J 11 bases; bases outside gene matches: 10. The germline gives CDR1 SQVTM, CDR2 ANQGSEA. CDR3 sequence: CSVGWDRGGGAFF. The CDR3 DNA is TGCAGCGTTGGCTGGGACAGGGGAGGAGGCGCTTTCTTT. Filled out from reference TRBV29-1 and TRBJ1-1, the complete variable domain reads SAVISQKPSRDICQRGTSLTIQCQVDSQVTMMFWYRQQPGQSLTLIATANQGSEATYESGFVIDKFPISRPNLTFSTLTVSNMSPEDSSIYLCSVGWDRGGGAFFGQGTRLTVV.

As concerns this clone: This CDR3 is also generated by other DNA sequences in the sample. The chain couples TRBV7-2 to TRBJ2-7; 12 bases are shared with TRBD2. CDR3 length: 15 residues. Germline trimming cut 4 bases from V and 4 bases from J; bases unmatched to any gene: 5. Germline V gene data show CDR1 as SGHTA and CDR2 as FQGNSA. CDR3 in amino acids: CASSSGLAGPYEQYF. The CDR3 DNA is TGTGCCAGCAGCTCCGGACTAGCGGGGCCTTACGAGCAGTACTTC.

The chain links TRBV7-9 to TRBJ1-4, with D maybe TRBD1 (6 bases). Germline V lookup: CDR1 SEHNR, CDR2 FQNEAQ (reference sequence). The CDR3 sequence is 14 residues long. Trimming took off 6 bases at V and 4 bases at J, with 12 bases between the two ends. CDR3 in amino acids: CASRSDRHNEKLFF. The CDR3 region has the DNA TGTGCCAGCAGGTCCGACAGGCATAATGAAAAACTGTTTTTT.

The rearrangement uses TRBV4-3 and TRBJ2-3; 8 bases match TRBD2. Trimming took 3 bases from V and 2 from J; bases not matched to a gene: 10. Germline values: CDR1 LGHNA, CDR2 YSLEER. This CDR3 has 17 residues. The CDR3 region has the DNA TGCGCCAGCAGCCAGGCGGGGGGCGGGTCCCTCACAGATACGCAGTATTTT. Translated, it gives CASSQAGGGSLTDTQYF.

The genes are TRBV4-2 and TRBJ1-5; 8 bases are shared with TRBD1. The V gene's germline CDR1 is LGHNA and CDR2 YNFKEQ. Losses at the gene ends were 4 bases for V and 10 bases for J; bases not matched to a gene: 15. The CDR3 loop spans 16 amino acids. DNA for the CDR3: TGTGCCAGCAGCCCACGGGACAGGAGCTCCCCGATACCCCAGCATTTT. Its translation: CASSPRDRSSPIPQHF.

The chain links TRBV11-3 to TRBJ2-1, with D tentatively TRBD1 (5 bases). Per germline, CDR1 SGHNT and CDR2 YENEEA. Trimming removed 1 base from V and 5 bases from J, with 15 bases in between. CDR3 length: 16 amino acids. CDR3 residues: CASSLVRGTLNNEQFF. The DNA of the CDR3 is TGTGCCAGCAGCTTAGTTAGGGGAACCCTTAACAATGAGCAGTTCTTC. Filled out from reference TRBV11-3 and TRBJ2-1, the complete variable domain reads EAGVVQSPRYKIIEKKQPVAFWCNPISGHNTLYWYLQNLGQGPELLIRYENEEAVDDSQLPKDRFSAERLKGVDSTLKIQPAELGDSAVYLCASSLVRGTLNNEQFFGPGTRLTVL.